This entry lists 3 T cell receptor beta chains sequenced from one sample in a study of T cell responses to AZD1222 COVID-19 vaccine. Sequencing used immunoSEQ multiplex PCR; TCRdb keeps in-frame clones, though not all of them. The sample holds around 100,000 clones; about 90% are singletons and the top ten take about 20%. Specimen: peripheral blood, collected on day 0 of AZD1222 vaccination. These TCRs come from an adult in good health.

V and J are TRBV10-3 and TRBJ1-2; no clear D gene. The CDR3 totals 14 residues. Between the trimmed V and J ends, which lost 5 bases and 0 bases, there was a span of 10 bases. Germline V lookup: CDR1 ENHRY, CDR2 SYGVKD. This chain's CDR3 is CAISSGRANYGYTF. In DNA form, the CDR3 reads TGTGCCATCAGTTCCGGACGTGCTAACTATGGCTACACCTTC.

This clone came up a few times. The V gene is TRBV5-5, the J gene TRBJ2-7; a possible D gene is TRBD1 (5 bases). Trimming removed 4 bases from V and 3 bases from J, with 11 bases in between. The CDR3 contains 13 residues. CDR1 SGHKS and CDR2 YYEKEE come from the germline V gene (reference sequence). CDR3 residues: CASSPTVYYEQYF. The CDR3, as DNA: TGTGCCAGCAGCCCGACAGTGTACTACGAGCAGTACTTC.

In its sample, this clone was seen once. This chain joins TRBV3-1 (or the pseudogene TRBV3-2) and TRBJ1-1; 8 bases match TRBD1. J was trimmed by 6 bases and V by 4 bases; bases with no gene match: 16. Germline values: CDR1 LGHDT, CDR2 YNNKEL (reference sequence). The CDR3 extends over 17 amino acids. CDR3 sequence: CASSPIQGVRGPPEAFF. CDR3 in DNA: TGTGCCAGCAGCCCGATACAGGGGGTACGGGGACCACCTGAAGCTTTCTTT.